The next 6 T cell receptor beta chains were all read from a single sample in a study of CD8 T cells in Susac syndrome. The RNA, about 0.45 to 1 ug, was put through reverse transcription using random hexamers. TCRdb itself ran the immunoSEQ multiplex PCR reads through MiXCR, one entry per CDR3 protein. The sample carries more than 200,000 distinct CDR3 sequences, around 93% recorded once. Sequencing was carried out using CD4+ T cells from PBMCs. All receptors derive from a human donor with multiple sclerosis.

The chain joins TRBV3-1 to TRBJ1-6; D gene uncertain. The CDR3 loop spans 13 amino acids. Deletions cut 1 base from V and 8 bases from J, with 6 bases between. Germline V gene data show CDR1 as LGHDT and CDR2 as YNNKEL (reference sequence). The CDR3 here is CASSQVSDSPLHF. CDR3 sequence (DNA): TGTGCCAGCAGCCAAGTCTCGGATTCACCCCTCCACTTT.

DNA for the CDR3: TGTGCCACCAGTCTCGGGAGCATCTCTGGGGCCAACGTCCTGACTTTC. Translated, it gives CATSLGSISGANVLTF. V gene TRBV24-1 combines with J gene TRBJ2-6; D is possibly TRBD2 (6 bases). Germline lookup yields CDR1 KGHDR and CDR2 SFDVKD. The germline V and J ends were trimmed by 6 bases and 0 bases, with 11 bases remaining between them. This CDR3 contains 16 residues.

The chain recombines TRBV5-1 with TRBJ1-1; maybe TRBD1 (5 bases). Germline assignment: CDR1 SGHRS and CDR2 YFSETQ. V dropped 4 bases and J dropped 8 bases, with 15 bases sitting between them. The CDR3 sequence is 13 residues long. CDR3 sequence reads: CASSMASGTEAFF. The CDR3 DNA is TGCGCCAGCAGCATGGCCTCCGGGACCGAAGCTTTCTTT.

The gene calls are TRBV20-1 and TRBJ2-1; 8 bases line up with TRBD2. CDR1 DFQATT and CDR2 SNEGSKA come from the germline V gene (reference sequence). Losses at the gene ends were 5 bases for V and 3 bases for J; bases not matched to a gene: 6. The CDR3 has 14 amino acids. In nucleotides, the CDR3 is TGCAGTGCTTCCGGGACTAGAGGCTACAATGAGCAGTTCTTC. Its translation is CSASGTRGYNEQFF.

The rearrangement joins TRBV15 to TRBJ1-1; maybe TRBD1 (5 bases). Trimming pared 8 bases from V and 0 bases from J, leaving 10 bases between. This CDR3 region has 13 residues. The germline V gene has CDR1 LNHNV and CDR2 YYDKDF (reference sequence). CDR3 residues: CATSGPMNTEAFF. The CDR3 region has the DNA TGTGCCACCTCGGGACCAATGAACACTGAAGCTTTCTTT.

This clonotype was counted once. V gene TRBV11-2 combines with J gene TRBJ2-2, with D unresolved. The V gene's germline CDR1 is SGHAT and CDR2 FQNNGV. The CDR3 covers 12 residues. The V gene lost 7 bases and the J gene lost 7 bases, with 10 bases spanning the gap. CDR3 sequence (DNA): TGTGCCAGCACGCTCCTTCGCGGGGAGCTGTTTTTT. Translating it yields CASTLLRGELFF.